These 11 T cell receptor beta chains came from one sample sequenced in a study of cytomegalovirus exposure and HLA in healthy donors. A multiplex PCR was run with 60 Vbeta primers and 13 Jbeta primers. Data came from immunoSEQ multiplex PCR; TCRdb stores just in-frame clones and leaves some out. Of some 70,000 clones listed, over 75% are singletons. The specimen was PBMCs. The receptors here all came from a male donor in good health and CMV-seropositive.

The V call is TRBV6-5, the J call TRBJ1-1; a weak D match, TRBD1 (6 bases). CDR1 is MNHEY and CDR2 is SVGAGI in the germline V gene. Trimming took 5 bases from V and 3 from J, leaving 13 bases between them. This CDR3 region has 14 residues. The CDR3 DNA sequence: TGTGCCAGCAGTCCCCAAGGGGGAGACACTGAAGCTTTCTTT. It encodes CASSPQGGDTEAFF.

The V call is TRBV5-5, the J call TRBJ2-7, with a tentative D call TRBD2 (5 bases). The ends were cut back, 0 bases at V and 2 bases at J, with 15 bases in the middle. Germline V gene data show CDR1 as SGHKS and CDR2 as YYEKEE (reference sequence). This CDR3 region has 16 residues. CDR3 residues: CASSLAFGEIPYEQYF. Written as DNA, the CDR3 is TGTGCCAGCAGCTTGGCCTTCGGGGAAATCCCCTACGAGCAGTACTTC.

This clone was picked up a small number of times. CDR3 sequence reads: CASSGTGDLYSPLHF. In DNA form, the CDR3 reads TGTGCCAGCAGTGGGACAGGGGATTTATATTCACCCCTCCACTTT. This chain joins TRBV2 and TRBJ1-6; 9 nucleotides line up with TRBD1. The CDR3 spans 15 residues. The J segment lost 8 bases and the V segment lost 4 bases, leaving 6 bases of the junction unmatched. Germline V gene lookup returns CDR1 SNHLY and CDR2 FYNNEI.

This clone was seen only a few times. This sequence joins TRBV9 and TRBJ2-5; TRBD2 matches 7 bases. Germline CDR1 and CDR2: SGDLS and YYNGEE. Trimming took 2 bases from V and 4 from J; bases not matched to a gene: 8. CDR3 length equals 15 residues. The CDR3 DNA sequence: TGTGCCAGCAGCGTCGGGACTACGCCCCCAGAGACCCAGTACTTC. Encoded protein: CASSVGTTPPETQYF.

The chain combines TRBV5-4 with TRBJ1-1, with D uncertain. With 0 bases removed from V and 4 bases from J, the gap between germline ends came to 10 bases. The CDR3 has 14 amino acids. The germline V gene encodes CDR1 SGHNT and CDR2 YYREEE (reference sequence). The CDR3 spells CASSLGASGTEAFF. The CDR3 nucleotides read TGTGCCAGCAGCTTGGGGGCGAGTGGCACTGAAGCTTTCTTT.

The chain has TRBV7-2 and TRBJ2-3; D is undetermined. Germline V CDR1 and CDR2: SGHTA, FQGNSA. V was pared by 1 base and J by 6 bases, with 14 bases between. The length of the CDR3 is 15 residues. Here the CDR3 reads CASSLVSLPRDTQYF. Here the CDR3 DNA reads TGTGCCAGCAGCTTAGTTTCTCTCCCGAGGGATACGCAGTATTTT.

The table lists this clone with a few counts. The chain is built from TRBV4-1 and TRBJ2-4; tentative D call: TRBD1 (6 bases). The V gene lost 1 base and the J gene lost 9 bases, with 22 bases spanning the gap. The CDR3 consists of 17 residues. CDR1 is MGHRA and CDR2 is YSYEKL in the germline V gene. The CDR3 bases are TGCGCCAGCAGCCAAGGGCCCGACAGGTGGTCTCGGGCCATTCAGTACTTC. Protein: CASSQGPDRWSRAIQYF.

The CDR3 DNA sequence: TGTGCCAGCAGTTTCCGTCAGGGGCAAACCTACGAGCAGTACTTC. This gives the protein CASSFRQGQTYEQYF. The chain is built from TRBV27 and TRBJ2-7; perhaps TRBD1 as D (6 bases). The CDR3 has 15 residues. Germline V lookup: CDR1 MNHEY, CDR2 SMNVEV (reference sequence). V was cut by 3 bases and J by 2 bases, with 14 bases left in between.

The sample holds a few counts of this clone. The chain uses TRBV30 and TRBJ1-1; 8 positions agree with TRBD1. The CDR3 is made up of 14 amino acids. Looked up from germline, CDR1 is GTSNPN and CDR2 is SVGIG (reference sequence). Trimming cost V 3 bases and J 7 bases; bases outside gene matches: 10. The CDR3 reads CAWSGPQGGNEAFF. In nucleotides, the CDR3 is TGTGCCTGGAGCGGACCACAGGGGGGAAATGAAGCTTTCTTT.

CDR3 in amino acids: CASSQDFTRVNEQFF. The CDR3 region has the DNA TGCGCCAGCAGCCAAGATTTTACGCGTGTAAATGAGCAGTTCTTC. The genes are TRBV4-3 and TRBJ2-1; unclear D gene. This CDR3 has 15 residues. With 0 bases removed from V and 7 bases from J, the gap between germline ends came to 13 bases. CDR1 is LGHNA and CDR2 is YSLEER in the germline V gene.

The gene calls are TRBV21-1 and TRBJ1-6; the DNA was not compared with TRBD1, the D call given in the table. TRBV21-1 is noted as a pseudogene. The CDR3 runs 16 residues. The CDR3 spells CASSKCRQGGNSPLHF. CDR3 in DNA: TGTGCCAGCAGCAAATGCAGACAGGGTGGCAATTCACCCCTCCACTTT.